One sample yielded the 7 T cell receptor beta chains listed below, sequenced in a study of beta chain features in type 1 diabetes. General observations from the study: When Type 1 diabetes patients were examined, their TCRB CDR3s proved moderately but significantly shorter in all four CD4+ subsets.

For these TCRs, the target antigens are not known. What was sequenced were expressed TCRB transcripts, since all of the isolated RNA had been reverse transcribed. Some clones are missing from TCRdb's copy, which holds only in-frame ones; the method was immunoSEQ multiplex PCR. The sample lists fewer than 200,000 clones, about a tenth occurring once. The sample consisted of central memory CD4+ T cells from blood. These receptors all stem from a man aged 30 to 45 with type 1 diabetes.

This clone was counted only a few times. The V call is TRBV2, the J call TRBJ2-1; D possibly corresponds to TRBD2 (6 bases). The length of the CDR3 is 14 residues. V was shortened by 6 bases and J by 3 bases, with 12 bases between the two germline ends. Looked up from germline, CDR1 is SNHLY and CDR2 is FYNNEI. Here the CDR3 reads CASSGSGNYNEQFF. The DNA for the CDR3 is TGTGCCAGCAGCGGGAGCGGCAACTACAATGAGCAGTTCTTC. Drawing the rest from reference TRBV2 and TRBJ2-1, the complete variable domain is EPEVTQTPSHQVTQMGQEVILRCVPISNHLYFYWYRQILGQKVEFLVSFYNNEISEKSEIFDDQFSVERPDGSNFTLKIRSTKLEDSAMYFCASSGSGNYNEQFFGPGTRLTVL.

This clone was seen a few times. The chain is built from TRBV5-1 and TRBJ2-2; D possibly corresponds to TRBD2 (6 bases). Germline-derived CDR1 and CDR2 are SGHRS and YFSETQ. V lost 4 bases and J lost 1, with 17 bases in between. This CDR3 is built from 17 residues. CDR3 residues: CASSVSPGTGNTGELFF. CDR3 in DNA: TGCGCCAGCAGCGTTAGTCCCGGGACTGGGAACACCGGGGAGCTGTTTTTT.

This clone was seen a handful of times. J is TRBJ2-1 and V is TRBV18, with D tentatively TRBD2 (6 bases). V was shortened by 5 bases and J by 6 bases, with 20 bases between the two germline ends. The CDR3 length is 16 residues. CDR1 is KGHSH, CDR2 LQKENI, per germline. CDR3: CASSGLVNGGSNEQFF. The CDR3 nucleotides are TGTGCCAGCTCAGGACTCGTAAACGGGGGAAGCAATGAGCAGTTCTTC.

This clone was observed a handful of times. V usage is TRBV2 and J usage is TRBJ2-7, with D possibly matching TRBD2 (6 bases). This CDR3 contains 13 residues. Trimming cost V 6 bases and J 4 bases, with 13 bases left between them. Germline V lookup: CDR1 SNHLY, CDR2 FYNNEI. The CDR3 region is CASRLVREYEQYF. CDR3 in DNA: TGTGCCAGCAGATTGGTCCGGGAGTACGAGCAGTACTTC.

The chain has TRBV15 and TRBJ2-7; 10 bases line up with TRBD1. Germline-derived CDR1 and CDR2 are LNHNV and YYDKDF (reference sequence). V was pared by 0 bases and J by 0 bases, with 5 bases of the junction left unmatched. The CDR3 has 17 residues. CDR3 coding DNA: TGTGCCACCAGCAGAGATCTGACAGGGGGCGGCTCCTACGAGCAGTACTTC. Translating gives CATSRDLTGGGSYEQYF.

The J gene is TRBJ2-1, the V gene TRBV7-2, with a possible D match to TRBD1 (6 bases). The CDR3 sequence is 15 residues long. Germline V lookup: CDR1 SGHTA, CDR2 FQGNSA. V lost 1 base and J 2 bases, leaving 9 bases between the germline ends. The CDR3 is CASSLDGQPYNEQFF. The CDR3 DNA sequence: TGTGCCAGCAGCTTAGATGGACAGCCCTACAATGAGCAGTTCTTC.

V gene TRBV30 combines with J gene TRBJ2-7; D unclear. Germline values: CDR1 GTSNPN, CDR2 SVGIG (reference sequence). The CDR3 runs to 11 residues. V was cut by 3 bases and J by 7 bases, with 10 bases left in between. CDR3 amino acids: CAWRKAREQYF. In DNA form, the CDR3 reads TGTGCCTGGAGGAAGGCGAGGGAGCAGTACTTC.